What follows is one TCR beta chain and its context. Which antigen it targets is not known. Base quality data are lacking; no much larger clone is found one base away. These data are taken from a study of blood T cell repertoires in COVID-19 (dated by TCRdb to the early 2020s). Study-wide context: Samples covering the acute and convalescent phases of COVID-19 were provided by collaborators in the United States, Italy and Spain. Sample metadata almost always included a de-identified subject ID, COVID-19 status, age in years and sex. The samples were drawn from the first 160 participants of the ongoing ImmuneRACE study and from 1,254 subjects provided by 6 global collaborators. The material from the prospective study consisted of cDNA or gDNA derived from T cells, B-cell-depleted T cells, or PBMCs. A freely available public database, intended as a resource for researchers studying the immune response to SARS-CoV-2, is where the repertoires were released. Subjects who had been exposed to COVID-19, were actively infected with it, or had recovered from it provided the deeply sampled blood TCRbeta repertoires that made up the dataset. Where available, HLA class I and class II types were obtained from metadata supplied by the sample provider rather than from assay-based typing. The paper as a whole reports these results and caveats: How much clinical and demographic metadata was included differed by source and by participant, and the metadata was provided uncurated.

The immunoSEQ Assay, a bias-controlled multiplex PCR, was used to amplify TCRbeta CDR3 regions from genomic DNA. As for the original processing: The number of nucleated cells in each sample was estimated from the amplification of reference gene primers within the assay. Sequence reads were collapsed and filtered to measure the absolute abundance of every unique TCRbeta CDR3 rearrangement. For each sample, productive Simpson clonality was calculated as the square root of Simpson's diversity index across productive rearrangements. TCRdb carries this immuneACCESS record with in-frame sequences only. Its versions omit some clonotypes, under half of them owing to an unresolved V gene in the studies checked, with the rest unexplained. V and J calls and clone size are those listed in that table; D and trimming were worked out from the DNA. This sample holds 200,000 to 300,000 clones; 80% to 95% were observed only once. Under 3% of the sample is in the top ten clones.

CDR1 KGHSH and CDR2 LQKENI were looked up in the germline V gene. The CDR3 covers 14 residues, taking in both the cysteine and the phenylalanine. Kept here is only the CDR3 DNA, which spans 42 bases and is read in frame from base 1. The germline V and J ends show losses of 5 bases and 5 bases respectively, and no gene match explains 6 bases of the junction. In Seattle, one collaborating source enrolled patients while the infection was active and tracked those patients longitudinally over the course of disease. The collaborating institutions used their own protocols to collect whole blood in K2EDTA tubes. For TCRbeta analysis, collaborator samples were shipped as frozen whole blood, as isolated PBMCs, or as DNA extracted from either sample type.

The chain uses TRBV18 and TRBJ2-1; a stretch of 7 junction bases matches TRBD1. Sample: peripheral blood. This receptor was obtained from a person aged 18-35 years with COVID-19, enrolled during active disease. The DNA sequence reads TGTGCCAGCTCAACGGGGACAGTGGACAATGAGCAGTTCTTC. It translates to CASSTGTVDNEQFF.